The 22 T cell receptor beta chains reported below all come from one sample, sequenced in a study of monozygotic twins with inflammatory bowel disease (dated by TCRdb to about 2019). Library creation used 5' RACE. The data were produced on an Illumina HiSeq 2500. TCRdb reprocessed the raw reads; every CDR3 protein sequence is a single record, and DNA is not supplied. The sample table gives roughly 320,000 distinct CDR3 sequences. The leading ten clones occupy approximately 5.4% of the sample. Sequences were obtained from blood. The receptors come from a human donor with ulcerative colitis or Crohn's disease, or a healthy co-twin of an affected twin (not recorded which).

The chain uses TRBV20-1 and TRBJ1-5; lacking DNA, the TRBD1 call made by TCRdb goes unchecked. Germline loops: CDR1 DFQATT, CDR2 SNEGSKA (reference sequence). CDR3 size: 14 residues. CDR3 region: CSAKTGGGNQPQHF.

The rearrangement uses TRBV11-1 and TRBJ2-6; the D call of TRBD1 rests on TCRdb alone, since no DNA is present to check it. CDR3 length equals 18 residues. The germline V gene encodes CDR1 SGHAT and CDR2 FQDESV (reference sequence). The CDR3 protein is CASSLRDRGQSGANVLTF.

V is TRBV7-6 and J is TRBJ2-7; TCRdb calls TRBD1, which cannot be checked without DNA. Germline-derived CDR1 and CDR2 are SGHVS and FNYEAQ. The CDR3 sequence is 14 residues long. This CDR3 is CASSSGTGLYEQYF.

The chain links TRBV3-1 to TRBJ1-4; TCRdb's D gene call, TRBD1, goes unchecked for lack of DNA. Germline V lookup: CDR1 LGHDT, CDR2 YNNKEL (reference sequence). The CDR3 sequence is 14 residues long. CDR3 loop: CASSLRGLGEKLFF.

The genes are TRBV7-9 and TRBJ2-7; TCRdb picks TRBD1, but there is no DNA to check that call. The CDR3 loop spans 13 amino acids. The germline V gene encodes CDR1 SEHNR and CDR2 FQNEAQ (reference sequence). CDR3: CASIRDSSYEQYF.

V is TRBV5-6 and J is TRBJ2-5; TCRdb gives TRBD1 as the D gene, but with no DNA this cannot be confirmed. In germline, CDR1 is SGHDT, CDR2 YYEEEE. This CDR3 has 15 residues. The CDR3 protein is CASRNRGPFQETQYF.

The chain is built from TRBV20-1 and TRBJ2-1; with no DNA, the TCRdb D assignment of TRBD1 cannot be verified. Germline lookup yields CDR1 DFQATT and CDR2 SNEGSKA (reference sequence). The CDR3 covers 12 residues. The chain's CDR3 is CSANRGTNEQFF.

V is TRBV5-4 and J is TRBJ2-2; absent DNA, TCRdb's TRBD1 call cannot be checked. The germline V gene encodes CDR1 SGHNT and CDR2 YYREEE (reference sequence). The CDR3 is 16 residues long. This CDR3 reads CASNGPGQGDTGELFF.

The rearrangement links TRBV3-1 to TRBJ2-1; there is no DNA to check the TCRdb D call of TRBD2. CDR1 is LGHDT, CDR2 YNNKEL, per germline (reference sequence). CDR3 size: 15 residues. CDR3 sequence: CASGDLAETYNEQFF.

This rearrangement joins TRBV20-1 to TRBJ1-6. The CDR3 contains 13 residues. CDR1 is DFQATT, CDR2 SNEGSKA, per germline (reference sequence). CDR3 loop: CSARGQNNSPLHF.

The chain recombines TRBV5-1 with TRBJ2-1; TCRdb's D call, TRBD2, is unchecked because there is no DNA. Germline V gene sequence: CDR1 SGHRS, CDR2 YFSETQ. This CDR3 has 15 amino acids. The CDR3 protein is CASSRGGGPNNEQFF.

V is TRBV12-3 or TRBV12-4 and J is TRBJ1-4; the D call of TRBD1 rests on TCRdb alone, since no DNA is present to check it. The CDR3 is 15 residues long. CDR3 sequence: CASSPPTGRYEKLFF.

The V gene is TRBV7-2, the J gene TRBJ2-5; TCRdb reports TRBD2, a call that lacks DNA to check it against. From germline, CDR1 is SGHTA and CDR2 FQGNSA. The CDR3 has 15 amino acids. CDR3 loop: CASSLGSGRQETQYF.

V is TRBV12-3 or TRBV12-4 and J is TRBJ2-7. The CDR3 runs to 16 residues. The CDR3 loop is CASSLIPDADGPEQYF.

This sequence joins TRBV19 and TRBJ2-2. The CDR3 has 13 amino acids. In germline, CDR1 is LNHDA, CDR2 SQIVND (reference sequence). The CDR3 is CASSIGSTGELFF. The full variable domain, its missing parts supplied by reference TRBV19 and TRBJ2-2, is DGGITQSPKYLFRKEGQNVTLSCEQNLNHDAMYWYRQDPGQGLRLIYYSQIVNDFQKGDIAEGYSVSREKKESFPLTVTSAQKNPTAFYLCASSIGSTGELFFGEGSRLTVL.

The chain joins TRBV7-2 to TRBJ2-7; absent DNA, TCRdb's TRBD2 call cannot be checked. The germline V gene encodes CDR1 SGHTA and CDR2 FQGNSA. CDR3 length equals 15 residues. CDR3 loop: CASSLEWGGRSEQYF. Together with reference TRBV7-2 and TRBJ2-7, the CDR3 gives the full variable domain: GAGVSQSPSNKVTEKGKDVELRCDPISGHTALYWYRQSLGQGLEFLIYFQGNSAPDKSGLPSDRFSAERTGGSVSTLTIQRTQQEDSAVYLCASSLEWGGRSEQYFGPGTRLTVT.

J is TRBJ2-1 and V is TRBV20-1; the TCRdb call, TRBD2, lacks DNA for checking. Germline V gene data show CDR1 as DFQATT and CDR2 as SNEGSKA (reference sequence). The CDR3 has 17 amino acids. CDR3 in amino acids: CSARGISGSQTVNEQFF.

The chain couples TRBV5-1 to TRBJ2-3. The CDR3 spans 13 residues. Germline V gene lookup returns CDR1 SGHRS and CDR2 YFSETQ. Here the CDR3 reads CASKVIKGDTQYF. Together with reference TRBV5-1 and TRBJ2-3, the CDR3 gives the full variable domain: KAGVTQTPRYLIKTRGQQVTLSCSPISGHRSVSWYQQTPGQGLQFLFEYFSETQRNKGNFPGRFSGRQFSNSRSEMNVSTLELGDSALYLCASKVIKGDTQYFGPGTRLTVL.

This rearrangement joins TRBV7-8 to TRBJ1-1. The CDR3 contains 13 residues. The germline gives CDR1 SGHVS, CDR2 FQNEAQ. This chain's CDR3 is CASSFGRNTEAFF.

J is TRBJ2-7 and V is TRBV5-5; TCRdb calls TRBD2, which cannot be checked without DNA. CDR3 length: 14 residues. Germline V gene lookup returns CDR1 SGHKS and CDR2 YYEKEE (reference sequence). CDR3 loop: CASSLSGLNYEQYF.

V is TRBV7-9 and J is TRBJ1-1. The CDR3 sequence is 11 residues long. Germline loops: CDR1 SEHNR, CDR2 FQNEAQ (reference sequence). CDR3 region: CASSLLERAFF.

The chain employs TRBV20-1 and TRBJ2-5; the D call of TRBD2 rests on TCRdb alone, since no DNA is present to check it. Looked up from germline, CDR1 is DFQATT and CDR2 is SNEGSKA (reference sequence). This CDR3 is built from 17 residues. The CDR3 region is CSAAGTSGRGFQETQYF.